This is a list of T cell receptor beta chains from one sample in a study of cytomegalovirus exposure and HLA in healthy donors. The assay was immunoSEQ multiplex PCR, and TCRdb's table has in-frame clones only and misses some. This table has roughly 130,000 clones, 75% to 85% appearing once. Material for sequencing was PBMCs. These receptors all stem from a man aged 40-55 years in good health and CMV-seronegative. The CDR3 runs from the conserved cysteine through the conserved F or W. The order of the fields is CDR3 length, clone size, J gene, V gene, D gene, CDR3 protein, CDR3 DNA. The D gene is left open where the match is weak. Size values are once, few and many counts, or a class for expanded clones, and some rows have none.

13	-	TRBJ2-1	TRBV2	-	CASSEGTYNEQFF	TGTGCCAGCAGTGAAGGGACTTACAATGAGCAGTTCTTC
13	-	TRBJ1-2	TRBV6-6	-	CASSVGGEYGYTF	TGTGCCAGCTCCGTGGGCGGGGAGTATGGCTACACCTTC
14	-	TRBJ1-5	TRBV19	-	CATAPQGFVQPQHF	TGTGCCACCGCTCCCCAGGGATTTGTTCAGCCCCAGCATTTT
16	-	TRBJ1-6	TRBV30	-	CAWSPRWSSYNSPLHF	TGTGCCTGGAGTCCGCGGTGGAGCTCCTATAATTCACCCCTCCACTTT
16	-	TRBJ2-3	TRBV7-9	TRBD2	CASSRIIGTSGNMQYF	TGTGCCAGCAGCCGAATAATCGGGACTAGCGGGAATATGCAGTATTTT
12	-	TRBJ1-5	TRBV19	-	CATEVNNQPQHF	TGTGCCACCGAGGTCAATAATCAGCCCCAGCATTTT
16	few	TRBJ2-5	TRBV9	-	CASSVANGQSRETQYF	TGTGCCAGCAGCGTAGCCAACGGACAGTCACGAGAGACCCAGTACTTC
13	-	TRBJ2-7	TRBV5-4	TRBD2	CASSSVGGDEQYF	TGTGCCAGCAGCTCTGTCGGGGGGGACGAGCAGTACTTC
17	once	TRBJ1-1	TRBV29-1	TRBD1	CSGGGTGMGRGNTEAFF	TGCAGCGGCGGCGGGACAGGTATGGGGCGCGGGAACACTGAAGCTTTCTTT
15	-	TRBJ1-4	TRBV7-9	-	CASSVRFAAREKLFF	TGTGCCAGCAGCGTCCGGTTTGCGGCTCGTGAAAAACTGTTTTTT
14	few	TRBJ2-3	TRBV6-5	TRBD1	CASCAGTAADTQYF	TGTGCCAGCTGCGCCGGGACAGCAGCAGATACGCAGTATTTT
15	-	TRBJ2-3	TRBV14	-	CASSQPVSHSDTQYF	TGTGCCAGCAGCCAGCCGGTAAGCCATTCCGATACGCAGTATTTT
11	-	TRBJ1-1	TRBV29-1	-	CSVGSTAEAFF	TGCAGCGTTGGTTCGACTGCTGAAGCTTTCTTT
18	once	TRBJ2-1	TRBV11-1	TRBD2	CASSLLAGGPRSYNEQFF	TGTGCCAGCAGCTTACTAGCGGGGGGGCCGCGCTCCTACAATGAGCAGTTCTTC